The rows below give T cell receptor beta chains drawn from one sample of a study of blood T cells in healthy people across ages. Using its own MiXCR run on the 5' RACE reads, TCRdb lists one record per CDR3 protein. The table lists about 760,000 distinct CDR3 sequences, approximately 53% of them singletons. The sequenced sample was blood. Source of these receptors: a man aged 35-49 years in good health. The CDR3 runs from the conserved cysteine through the conserved F or W. The D gene is left open where the match is weak. Some rows have no size entry. The others give once, few or many, or a class for an expanded clone.

J,V,D,length,size,DNA,CDR3
TRBJ2-1,TRBV3-1,-,13,-,TGTGCCAGCAGCCAACCGAGTTACAATGAGCAGTTCTTC,CASSQPSYNEQFF
TRBJ2-6,TRBV2,TRBD1,18,-,TGTGCCAGCACCTGGAGGGGACAGGGGACCTCTGGGGCCAACGTCCTGACTTTC,CASTWRGQGTSGANVLTF
TRBJ2-3,TRBV20-1,-,14,-,TGCAGTGCTAGGGTCAGCGGGCGGGTAGATACGCAGTATTTT,CSARVSGRVDTQYF
TRBJ2-6,TRBV5-1,TRBD2,17,-,TGCGCCAGCAGCTTGTCGGGGGGAAGCTCTGGGGCCAACGTCCTGACTTTC,CASSLSGGSSGANVLTF
TRBJ2-7,TRBV20-1,TRBD2,13,-,TGCAGTGCCGGAAACAGCGGGGGCCACGAGCAGTACTTC,CSAGNSGGHEQYF
TRBJ2-3,TRBV24-1,-,16,-,TGTGCCACCAGTGATTTGGGAGGGGATTACACAGATACGCAGTATTTT,CATSDLGGDYTDTQYF
TRBJ2-5,TRBV28,-,13,-,TGTGCCAGCACCATGGGACGGCAAGAGACCCAGTACTTC,CASTMGRQETQYF
TRBJ2-3,TRBV27,-,12,-,TGTGCCAGCAGTTGGGGTGGGAATATCGCGTATTTT,CASSWGGNIAYF
TRBJ2-7,TRBV6-1,-,13,-,TGTGCCAGCAGTGCTACAGAAGCCTACGAGCAGTACTTC,CASSATEAYEQYF
TRBJ2-1,TRBV5-1,TRBD1,14,-,TGCGCCAGCAGCTTCCGGGACAGTAACAATGAGCAGTTCTTC,CASSFRDSNNEQFF
TRBJ2-5,TRBV12-3/TRBV12-4,TRBD1,11,once,TGTGCCAGCAGCCGAAGGGGACAGCAGTACTTC,CASSRRGQQYF
TRBJ2-7,TRBV14,TRBD2,15,few,TGTGCCACGGGGACTAGCGGGAGTTCCCCCTACGAGCAGTACTTC,CATGTSGSSPYEQYF
TRBJ2-7,TRBV3-1,-,15,-,TGTGCCAGCAGCCGCCCAGGGGATCCTTCCTACGAGCAGTACTTC,CASSRPGDPSYEQYF
TRBJ1-1,TRBV25-1,-,12,-,TGTGCCAGCAGTAGGGGCTACACTGAAGCTTTCTTT,CASSRGYTEAFF
TRBJ2-7,TRBV15,-,14,few,TGTGCCACCAGCAGAGAATACAGGGCGTACGAGCAGTACTTC,CATSREYRAYEQYF
TRBJ2-3,TRBV19,-,22,-,TGTGCCAGTAGTCGGCCCACAGCTCTACGCCAATCTAGCACAGATTGGATGGATACGCAGTATTTT,CASSRPTALRQSSTDWMDTQYF
TRBJ1-2,TRBV25-1,-,11,few,TGTGCCAGCAGATCGCACTATGGCTACACCTTC,CASRSHYGYTF
TRBJ2-6,TRBV12-3/TRBV12-4,TRBD1,18,-,TGTGTCAGCCAAAGACTGGGACAGGGAAGCTCTGGGGCCAACGTCCTGACTTTC,CVSQRLGQGSSGANVLTF
TRBJ2-4,TRBV7-9,-,15,many,TGTGCCAGCAGCCGCCGGACAGCGGGTGTGTACATTCAGTACTTC,CASSRRTAGVYIQYF
TRBJ2-7,TRBV9,TRBD2,15,-,TGTGCCAGCAGCGCGTCTGGCGGGAGGGGCTACGAGCAGTACTTC,CASSASGGRGYEQYF
TRBJ2-3,TRBV5-1,-,16,-,TGCGCCAGCAGCTTGGGCCGAGACACCATCACAGATACGCAGTATTTT,CASSLGRDTITDTQYF
TRBJ2-3,TRBV7-6,-,15,-,TGTGCCAGCAGCTCGACTGACGCTAGCACAGATACGCAGTATTTT,CASSSTDASTDTQYF
TRBJ2-7,TRBV28,-,15,once,TGTGCCAGCAGAGCGGGACAAACGAACACCGGGGAGCTGTACTTC,CASRAGQTNTGELYF
TRBJ1-5,TRBV28,-,12,-,TGTGCCAGCAGCGATTCTTGGGAGCCCCAGCATTTT,CASSDSWEPQHF
TRBJ2-1,TRBV6-2/TRBV6-3,TRBD2,15,-,TGTGCCAGCAGTTACGGCGGGGGGCCATACAATGAGCAGTTCTTC,CASSYGGGPYNEQFF
TRBJ2-7,TRBV12-3/TRBV12-4,-,12,few,TGTGCCAGCAGCGGACAGTATTACGAGCAGTACTTC,CASSGQYYEQYF
TRBJ2-1,TRBV20-1,-,12,-,TGCAGTGCTGTAAGCGCATACAATGAGCAGTTCTTC,CSAVSAYNEQFF
TRBJ1-1,TRBV4-1,TRBD1,14,few,TGCGCCAGCACACCAGACAGGGGCGTCACTGAAGCTTTCTTT,CASTPDRGVTEAFF
TRBJ2-1,TRBV9,-,14,-,TGTGCCAGCAATCTTGATGTAGAGAGCAATGAGCAGTTCTTC,CASNLDVESNEQFF